Listed here is a single TCR beta chain. It lacks a known antigen. No much larger clonotype is one base removed from it; base qualities were not supplied. The trial excluded patients who had a history of autoimmune disease or who were on systemic immunosuppression. Peripheral blood for TCR sequencing was drawn from every dose cohort at baseline, at cycle 4 day 1 and at cycle 7 day 1. The samples were drawn from a first-in-human, open-label, multicenter phase I dose-escalation trial of ivuxolimab. The trial enrolled adults with locally advanced or metastatic head and neck squamous cell, hepatocellular, melanoma or renal cell carcinoma. Before TCR sequencing, CD4+ and CD8+ T cells were separately sorted from peripheral blood. For sequencing of the TCRbeta CDR3 region, genomic DNA was extracted from the sorted cells. The immunoSEQ Assay was used to sequence the TCRbeta CDR3 regions. TCRdb took over this immuneACCESS table, retaining in-frame rearrangements with V and J assigned. Such tables are incomplete; in checked studies, under half of the missing clones stem from an unresolved V gene, and the remainder is unexplained. Across this sample there are about 61,000 clones, with approximately 86% seen only once. The ten largest make up roughly 0.5% of the sample.

This sample is part of a study of OX40 agonist ivuxolimab in advanced cancers. Context from the whole study: Ivuxolimab, which targeted the costimulatory receptor OX40 (CD134), was an agonistic, fully human IgG2 monoclonal antibody. Intravenous ivuxolimab was administered to patients every 2 weeks at six dose levels: 0.01, 0.1, 0.3, 1.5, 3 and 10 mg/kg. Among the approximately 54 dose-escalation patients, approximately 20 had hepatocellular carcinoma, around 15 melanoma, 9 renal cell carcinoma and 9 head and neck cancer. In the dose-escalation cohort, roughly 80% of patients were male, and the mean age was approximately 60 years, with a range of 23 to 79. Patients were allowed to have had prior anti-PD-1, anti-PD-L1 or anti-CTLA-4 therapy, and 30% to 40% of the dose-escalation patients had previously received checkpoint inhibitors. Partial responses were achieved by three dose-escalation patients, of whom one had hepatocellular carcinoma and two had cutaneous melanoma. The point of sequencing TCRbeta in the periphery was to test whether ivuxolimab changed TCR sequence diversity and drove clonal T-cell expansion. The paper describes the monotherapy dose-escalation part (N of about 52 patients) of the phase I trial of ivuxolimab. What the research found in general, with its limitations: Low levels of normalized T-cell clonal expansion were also seen in some patients who did not respond. After ivuxolimab, CD8+ T cells had more expanded clones than CD4+ T cells on average. At doses of 0.1 to 3.0 mg/kg, clonal expansion of both CD4+ and CD8+ T cells in blood was seen between baseline and week 6. In the 0.1-3.0 mg/kg groups, partial responders had among the lowest normalized peripheral clonal expansion, particularly in CD8+ T cells. Antigen specificity was not determined for the clonally expanded peripheral T cells.

Relative to germline, V is missing 6 bases and J is missing 6 bases, with 7 bases of the junction outside any gene match. The germline V gene encodes CDR1 SNHLY and CDR2 FYNNEI. The cysteine opens and the phenylalanine closes a CDR3 of 13 amino acids. Here the CDR3 DNA is all that survives: 39 bases in frame from base 1. The V and J segments used are TRBV2 and TRBJ2-7, and TRBD1 aligns with 8 junction nucleotides. The sample in question was CD4+ or CD8+ T cells sorted from blood, obtained in a trial of the OX40 agonist ivuxolimab. The origin of this receptor is an adult with an advanced solid tumor such as melanoma, head and neck, liver or kidney cancer. The CDR3 amino acid sequence is: CASSFDRGLEQYF. The DNA reads TGTGCCAGCAGCTTCGACAGGGGCCTCGAGCAGTACTTC.